These 27 T cell receptor beta chains originate from one sample sequenced in a study of T cells in localized non-small cell lung cancer. The protocol was immunoSEQ multiplex PCR, while the TCRdb copy is restricted to in-frame clones and leaves out a portion. This repertoire shows about 78,000 clones, about 83% found once; its top ten account for about 2.7%. The sequencing used peripheral blood, collected before any cancer treatment. Receptors originate from a man aged 40-75 years with stage I lung adenocarcinoma.

Regarding this clone: Sequence at one end of the junction differs from germline and may be a read error. This rearrangement joins TRBV11-2 to TRBJ2-1; D might be TRBD1 (6 bases). The germline gives CDR1 SGHAT, CDR2 FQNNGV. The CDR3 consists of 12 residues. The CDR3 is CASTLQGDEQFF. The CDR3 bases are TGTGCCAGCACCTTACAGGGCGATGAGCAGTTCTTC.

This clone was observed once. The CDR3, as DNA: TGTGCCAGCAGCTTGGCCGGCGGACTGGCTGATACGCAGTATTTT. Translation gives CASSLAGGLADTQYF. The V gene is TRBV5-4, the J gene TRBJ2-3; TRBD2 might be the D (5 bases). This CDR3 has 15 amino acids. V was trimmed by 0 bases and J by 6 bases, leaving 14 bases between them. Germline V CDR1 and CDR2: SGHNT, YYREEE (reference sequence).

The V call is TRBV7-2, the J call TRBJ1-2; TRBD1 might be the D (6 bases). Germline values: CDR1 SGHTA, CDR2 FQGNSA. The germline V and J ends were trimmed by 5 bases and 4 bases, with 11 bases remaining between them. The CDR3 extends over 13 amino acids. CDR3 bases: TGTGCCAGCAGCGTCACAGGGTCCTATGGCTACACCTTC. Its translation: CASSVTGSYGYTF.

V gene TRBV6-5 combines with J gene TRBJ1-2, with D perhaps matching TRBD1 (6 bases). The CDR3 covers 13 residues. The germline CDR1 and CDR2 sequences are MNHEY and SVGAGI. The germline V and J ends were trimmed by 6 bases and 3 bases, with 11 bases remaining between them. CDR3 sequence reads: CASSWTADYGYTF. CDR3 nucleotides: TGTGCCAGCAGCTGGACAGCCGACTATGGCTACACCTTC.

This clone was seen just once. This chain links TRBV2 with TRBJ2-7, with 8 bases lining up with TRBD2. Germline assignment: CDR1 SNHLY and CDR2 FYNNEI. CDR3 length: 14 residues. V lost 6 bases and J lost 2; bases outside the gene matches: 6. The CDR3 loop is CASSAEAGAYEQYF. The CDR3 DNA reads as TGTGCCAGCAGCGCGGAAGCGGGGGCCTACGAGCAGTACTTC.

V usage is TRBV7-2 and J usage is TRBJ1-5; possible D gene TRBD1, 5 bases. Germline V gene sequence: CDR1 SGHTA, CDR2 FQGNSA. The CDR3 has 14 amino acids. The ends were cut back, 3 bases at V and 11 bases at J, with 17 bases in the middle. As DNA, the CDR3 is TGTGCCAGCAGCTTTTCCGACAGCGTGTATGCCCAGCATTTT. Encoded protein: CASSFSDSVYAQHF.

The V call is TRBV7-2, the J call TRBJ2-4; D is unclear. Germline V gives CDR1 SGHTA, CDR2 FQGNSA. Trimming shortened V by 3 bases and J by 0 bases, and 12 bases separated the two germline ends. The CDR3 loop spans 16 amino acids. CDR3 coding DNA: TGTGCCAGCAGCTTTAGTGGTGTACTAGCCAAAAACATTCAGTACTTC. As protein: CASSFSGVLAKNIQYF.

This clone was found once. The chain employs TRBV29-1 and TRBJ2-4; D may be TRBD1 (6 bases). The CDR3 covers 14 residues. Trimming removed 4 bases at V and 2 bases at J, with 12 bases between. Germline values: CDR1 SQVTM, CDR2 ANQGSEA. CDR3 sequence: CSVGKQGTKNIQYF. DNA for the CDR3: TGCAGCGTTGGTAAACAGGGAACCAAAAACATTCAGTACTTC.

The chain links TRBV5-1 to TRBJ1-2; D is possibly TRBD1 (6 bases). V lost 0 bases to trimming and J lost 4 bases, with 13 bases between them. The germline CDR1 and CDR2 sequences are SGHRS and YFSETQ. The CDR3 has 15 amino acids. DNA of the CDR3: TGCGCCAGCAGCTTGGGGCAGGGGCTCTCCTATGGCTACACCTTC. Residues: CASSLGQGLSYGYTF.

V gene TRBV11-3 combines with J gene TRBJ1-1; the D is unclear. V was shortened by 5 bases and J by 0 bases, with 10 bases between the two germline ends. The CDR3 runs to 14 residues. Germline V CDR1 and CDR2: SGHNT, YENEEA. The CDR3 is CASSTGVMNTEAFF. The CDR3 DNA follows: TGTGCCAGCAGCACCGGGGTTATGAACACTGAAGCTTTCTTT.

This rearrangement joins TRBV6-5 to TRBJ2-7, with D hard to call. The V end was cut by 0 bases, the J end by 0 bases, with 6 bases between. Germline CDR1 MNHEY, CDR2 SVGAGI. The CDR3 is made up of 14 amino acids. The CDR3 here is CASSYSKVSYEQYF. The CDR3 DNA follows: TGTGCCAGCAGTTACTCGAAAGTCTCCTACGAGCAGTACTTC.

J is TRBJ1-2 and V is TRBV4-3; TRBD1 matches 9 bases. With 2 bases clipped from V and 4 bases from J, the junction kept 5 bases outside the gene matches. Germline lookup yields CDR1 LGHNA and CDR2 YSLEER. This CDR3 is built from 15 residues. The DNA of the CDR3 is TGCGCCAGCAGCCAAAGGGACAGGGATCGCTATGGCTACACCTTC. Its translation: CASSQRDRDRYGYTF.

This rearrangement joins TRBV29-1 to TRBJ2-5, with 9 bases aligning to TRBD2. The CDR3 sequence is 15 residues long. Germline lookup yields CDR1 SQVTM and CDR2 ANQGSEA. V lost 7 bases, J lost 3 bases, and 12 bases stayed unmatched. DNA of the CDR3: TGCAGCGCTGGGCGGGTAGCGGGGGCCGAAGAGACCCAGTACTTC. It is translated as CSAGRVAGAEETQYF. Complete variable domain (other parts from reference TRBV29-1 and TRBJ2-5): SAVISQKPSRDICQRGTSLTIQCQVDSQVTMMFWYRQQPGQSLTLIATANQGSEATYESGFVIDKFPISRPNLTFSTLTVSNMSPEDSSIYLCSAGRVAGAEETQYFGPGTRLLVL.

The V call is TRBV28, the J call TRBJ2-1; D gene unclear. CDR1 MDHEN and CDR2 SYDVKM come from the germline V gene. The CDR3 runs 16 residues. The germline V and J ends were trimmed by 5 bases and 4 bases, with 18 bases remaining between them. The CDR3 region is CASSPPQESRYNEQFF. In nucleotides, the CDR3 is TGTGCCAGCAGTCCCCCCCAGGAGAGTCGATACAATGAGCAGTTCTTC.

This clone was recorded only once. This sequence joins TRBV18 and TRBJ2-7, with 7 bases fitting TRBD1. This CDR3 is built from 17 residues. In germline, CDR1 is KGHSH, CDR2 LQKENI. After removal of 2 bases from V and 0 bases from J, the junction contained 10 bases not matched to a gene. The CDR3 protein is CASSPFATQGSSYEQYF. Here the CDR3 DNA reads TGTGCCAGCTCACCATTCGCCACACAGGGGTCCTCCTACGAGCAGTACTTC.

This rearrangement joins TRBV2 to TRBJ2-6; D gene uncertain. The germline V and J ends were trimmed by 6 bases and 1 base, with 1 base remaining between them. This CDR3 spans 12 amino acids. Germline values: CDR1 SNHLY, CDR2 FYNNEI. The chain's CDR3 is CASRSGANVLTF. CDR3 sequence (DNA): TGTGCCAGCAGATCTGGGGCCAACGTCCTGACTTTC. The full variable domain, in which reference TRBV2 and TRBJ2-6 provide the parts outside the CDR3, is EPEVTQTPSHQVTQMGQEVILRCVPISNHLYFYWYRQILGQKVEFLVSFYNNEISEKSEIFDDQFSVERPDGSNFTLKIRSTKLEDSAMYFCASRSGANVLTFGAGSRLTVL.

This clone has more than one count but fewer than ten. This chain uses TRBV7-8 with TRBJ1-2, with no clear D. The CDR3 is made up of 14 amino acids. Looked up from germline, CDR1 is SGHVS and CDR2 is FQNEAQ. The ends were cut back, 2 bases at V and 3 bases at J, with 10 bases in the middle. Here the CDR3 DNA reads TGTGCCAGCAGCTTAATAGGCAGCGACTATGGCTACACCTTC. Translated: CASSLIGSDYGYTF.

This chain connects TRBV1 to TRBJ2-1. TRBV1 is assigned pseudogene status. The CDR3 contains 13 residues. CDR3 sequence (DNA): TGCACCAGCAGCCAAGTCAATCTTAATGAGCAGTTCTTC. Translating it yields CTSSQVNLNEQFF.

V is TRBV15 and J is TRBJ1-2; weak D call: TRBD1 (5 bases). This CDR3 has 17 amino acids. Germline V gene data show CDR1 as LNHNV and CDR2 as YYDKDF (reference sequence). The V end lost 2 bases, the J end lost 5 bases, and 21 bases lay between the germline ends. The DNA of the CDR3 is TGTGCCACCAGCAGACGCAGTGGCAATGGGGCTGATTATGGCTACACCTTC. It codes for CATSRRSGNGADYGYTF.

The J gene is TRBJ2-7, the V gene TRBV5-8, with D unclear. From germline, CDR1 is SGHTS and CDR2 YDEGEE. The CDR3 spans 14 residues. Trimming shortened V by 0 bases and J by 0 bases, and 7 bases separated the two germline ends. CDR3 region: CASSLEALSYEQYF. As DNA, the CDR3 is TGTGCCAGCAGCTTGGAAGCCCTCTCCTACGAGCAGTACTTC.

The rearrangement joins TRBV10-2 to TRBJ2-3; D may be TRBD1 or TRBD2 (5 bases each). Between the trimmed V and J ends, which lost 6 bases and 3 bases, there was a span of 13 bases. Germline CDR1 and CDR2: WSHSY and SAAADI. The CDR3 loop spans 14 amino acids. The CDR3 bases are TGCGCCAGCAGGGGGGAGAGATTAACAGATACGCAGTATTTT. Protein sequence: CASRGERLTDTQYF.

This chain uses TRBV7-2 with TRBJ2-1; D uncertain. The CDR3 runs 12 residues. Germline values: CDR1 SGHTA, CDR2 FQGNSA. Trimming pared 5 bases from V and 6 bases from J, leaving 8 bases between. DNA for the CDR3: TGTGCCAGCAGCCCCCCGTCCAATGAGCAGTTCTTC. Translation gives CASSPPSNEQFF.

J is TRBJ2-1 and V is TRBV2; D remains unclear. This CDR3 is 14 amino acids long. Trimming took 7 bases from V and 2 from J, leaving 12 bases between them. Germline CDR1 is SNHLY and CDR2 is FYNNEI. CDR3 in amino acids: CASTKTETYNEQFF. The CDR3 region has the DNA TGTGCCAGCACGAAAACCGAGACCTACAATGAGCAGTTCTTC. Combining the CDR3 with reference TRBV2 and TRBJ2-1 gives the whole variable domain EPEVTQTPSHQVTQMGQEVILRCVPISNHLYFYWYRQILGQKVEFLVSFYNNEISEKSEIFDDQFSVERPDGSNFTLKIRSTKLEDSAMYFCASTKTETYNEQFFGPGTRLTVL.

This clone appeared a single time. The gene calls are TRBV30 and TRBJ2-5; D may be TRBD1 or TRBD2 (5 bases each). The CDR3 totals 12 residues. Germline CDR1 and CDR2: GTSNPN and SVGIG (reference sequence). The V gene lost 5 bases and the J gene lost 4 bases, with 11 bases spanning the gap. CDR3 bases: TGTGCCTGGCGGGGACCTCGAGAGACCCAGTACTTC. Its protein product is CAWRGPRETQYF.

The chain has TRBV27 and TRBJ2-4; tentative D call: TRBD2 (5 bases). The ends were cut back, 7 bases at V and 2 bases at J, with 15 bases in the middle. The CDR3 runs to 15 residues. Germline V gene sequence: CDR1 MNHEY, CDR2 SMNVEV (reference sequence). The CDR3 sequence: CASTFRGTTKNIQYF. CDR3 DNA: TGTGCCAGCACCTTTCGGGGAACGACCAAAAACATTCAGTACTTC.

This chain joins TRBV15 and TRBJ1-5; no definite D call. The CDR3 consists of 12 residues. Trimming cost V 1 base and J 9 bases, with 7 bases left between them. Per germline, CDR1 LNHNV and CDR2 YYDKDF (reference sequence). The CDR3, as DNA: TGTGCCACCAGCAGAGTGGGTGGGCCCCAGCATTTT. Translation gives CATSRVGGPQHF.

This clone appeared a few times. This chain connects TRBV7-2 to TRBJ2-5, with D unresolved. The CDR3 sequence is 15 residues long. The V end lost 5 bases, the J end lost 4 bases, and 17 bases lay between the germline ends. In germline, CDR1 is SGHTA, CDR2 FQGNSA. CDR3 amino acids: CASSPMTPAVETQYF. CDR3 bases: TGTGCCAGCAGCCCGATGACTCCGGCCGTAGAGACCCAGTACTTC.